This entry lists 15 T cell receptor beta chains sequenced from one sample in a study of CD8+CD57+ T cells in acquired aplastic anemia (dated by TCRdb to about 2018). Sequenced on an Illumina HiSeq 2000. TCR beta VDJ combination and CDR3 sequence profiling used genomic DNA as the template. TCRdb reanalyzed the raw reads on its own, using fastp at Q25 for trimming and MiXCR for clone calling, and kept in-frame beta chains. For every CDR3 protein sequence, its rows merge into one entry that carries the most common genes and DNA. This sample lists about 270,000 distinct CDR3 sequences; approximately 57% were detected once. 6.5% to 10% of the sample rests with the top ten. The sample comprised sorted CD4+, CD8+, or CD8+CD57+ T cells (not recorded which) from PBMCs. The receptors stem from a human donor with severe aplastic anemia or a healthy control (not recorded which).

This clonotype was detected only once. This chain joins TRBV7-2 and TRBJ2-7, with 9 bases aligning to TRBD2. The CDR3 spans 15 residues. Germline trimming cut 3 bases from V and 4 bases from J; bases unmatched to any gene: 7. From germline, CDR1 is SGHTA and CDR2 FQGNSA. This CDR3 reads CASSFVAGEAYEQYF. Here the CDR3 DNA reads TGTGCCAGCAGCTTTGTAGCGGGAGAGGCTTACGAGCAGTACTTC.

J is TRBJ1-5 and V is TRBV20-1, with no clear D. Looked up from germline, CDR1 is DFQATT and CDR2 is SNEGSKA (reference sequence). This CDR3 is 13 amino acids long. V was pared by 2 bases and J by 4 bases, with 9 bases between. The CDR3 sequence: CSARRQVNQPQHF. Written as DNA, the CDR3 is TGCAGTGCTAGAAGGCAAGTAAATCAGCCCCAGCATTTT.

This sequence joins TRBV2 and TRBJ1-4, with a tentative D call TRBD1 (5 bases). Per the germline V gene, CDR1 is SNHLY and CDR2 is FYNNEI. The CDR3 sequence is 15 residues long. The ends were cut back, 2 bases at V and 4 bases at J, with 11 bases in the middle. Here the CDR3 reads CASSERGVNNEKLFF. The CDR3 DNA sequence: TGTGCCAGCAGTGAACGGGGGGTTAATAATGAAAAACTGTTTTTT.

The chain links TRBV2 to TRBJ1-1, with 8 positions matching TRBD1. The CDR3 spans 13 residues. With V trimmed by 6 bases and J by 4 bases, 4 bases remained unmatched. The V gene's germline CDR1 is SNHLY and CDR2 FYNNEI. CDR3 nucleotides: TGTGCCAGCAGAGCAGACAGGGGCACTGAAGCTTTCTTT. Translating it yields CASRADRGTEAFF. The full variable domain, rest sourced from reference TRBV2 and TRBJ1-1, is EPEVTQTPSHQVTQMGQEVILRCVPISNHLYFYWYRQILGQKVEFLVSFYNNEISEKSEIFDDQFSVERPDGSNFTLKIRSTKLEDSAMYFCASRADRGTEAFFGQGTRLTVV.

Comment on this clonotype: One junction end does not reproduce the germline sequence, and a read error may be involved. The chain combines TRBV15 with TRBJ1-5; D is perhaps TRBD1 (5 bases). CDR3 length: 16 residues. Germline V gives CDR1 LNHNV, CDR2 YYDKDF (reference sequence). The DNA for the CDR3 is TGTGCCAGCAGCCAACGACGGGGGGATGGCAATCAGCCCCAGCATTTT. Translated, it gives CASSQRRGDGNQPQHF.

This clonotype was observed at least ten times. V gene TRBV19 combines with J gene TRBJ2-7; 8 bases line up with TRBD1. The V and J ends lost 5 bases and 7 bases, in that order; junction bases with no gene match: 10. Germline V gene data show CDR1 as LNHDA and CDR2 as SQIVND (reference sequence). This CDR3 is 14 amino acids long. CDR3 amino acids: CASSPPSGGLEQYF. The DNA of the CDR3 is TGTGCCAGTAGTCCGCCGTCAGGGGGCCTAGAGCAGTACTTC.

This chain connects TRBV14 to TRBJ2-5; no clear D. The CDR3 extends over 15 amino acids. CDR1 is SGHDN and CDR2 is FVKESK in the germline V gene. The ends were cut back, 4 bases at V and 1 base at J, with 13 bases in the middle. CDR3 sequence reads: CASSPPRSAQETQYF. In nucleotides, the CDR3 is TGTGCCAGCAGCCCCCCCCGGTCTGCCCAAGAGACCCAGTACTTC.

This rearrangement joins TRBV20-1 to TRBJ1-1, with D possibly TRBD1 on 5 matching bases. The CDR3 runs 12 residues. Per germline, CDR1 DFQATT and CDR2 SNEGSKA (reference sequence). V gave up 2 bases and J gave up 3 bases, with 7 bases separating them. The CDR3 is CSARSGDTEAFF. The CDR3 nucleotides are TGCAGTGCTAGATCGGGGGACACTGAAGCTTTCTTT.

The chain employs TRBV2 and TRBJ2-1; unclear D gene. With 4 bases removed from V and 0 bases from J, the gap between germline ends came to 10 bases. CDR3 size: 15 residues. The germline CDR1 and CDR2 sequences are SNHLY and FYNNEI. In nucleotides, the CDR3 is TGTGCCAGCAGTGGGGATCGCGGCTCCTACAATGAGCAGTTCTTC. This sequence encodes CASSGDRGSYNEQFF.

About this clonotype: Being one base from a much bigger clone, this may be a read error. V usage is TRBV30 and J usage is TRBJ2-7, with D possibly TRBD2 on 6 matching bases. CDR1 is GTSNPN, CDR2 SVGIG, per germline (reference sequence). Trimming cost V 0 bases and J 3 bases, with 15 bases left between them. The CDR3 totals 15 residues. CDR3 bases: TGTGCCTGGAGTGTGGAGACAGCGGGTCACTACGAGCAGTACTTC. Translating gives CAWSVETAGHYEQYF.

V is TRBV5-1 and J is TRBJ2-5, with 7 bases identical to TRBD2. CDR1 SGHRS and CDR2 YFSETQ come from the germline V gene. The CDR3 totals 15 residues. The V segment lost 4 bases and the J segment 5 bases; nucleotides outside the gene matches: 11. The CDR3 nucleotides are TGCGCCAGCAGCCTGGGACTAAGTAGCTTGGAGACCCAGTACTTC. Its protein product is CASSLGLSSLETQYF.

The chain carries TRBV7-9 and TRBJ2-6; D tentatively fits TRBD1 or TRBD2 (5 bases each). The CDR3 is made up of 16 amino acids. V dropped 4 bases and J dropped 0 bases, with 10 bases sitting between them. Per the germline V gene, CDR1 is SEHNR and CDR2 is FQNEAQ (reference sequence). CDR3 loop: CASSWDLTSGANVLTF. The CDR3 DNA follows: TGTGCCAGCAGCTGGGACCTCACCTCTGGGGCCAACGTCCTGACTTTC.

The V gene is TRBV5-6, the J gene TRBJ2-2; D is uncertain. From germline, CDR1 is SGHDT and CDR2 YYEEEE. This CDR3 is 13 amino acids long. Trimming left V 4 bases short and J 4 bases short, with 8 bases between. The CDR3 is CASSPVITGELFF. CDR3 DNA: TGTGCCAGCAGCCCCGTAATCACCGGGGAGCTGTTTTTT.

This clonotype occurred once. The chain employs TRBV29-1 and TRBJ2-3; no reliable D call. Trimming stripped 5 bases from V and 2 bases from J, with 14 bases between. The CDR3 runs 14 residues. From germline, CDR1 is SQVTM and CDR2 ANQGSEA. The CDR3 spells CSVWSALLTDTQYF. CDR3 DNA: TGCAGCGTTTGGTCAGCCCTTCTCACAGATACGCAGTATTTT.

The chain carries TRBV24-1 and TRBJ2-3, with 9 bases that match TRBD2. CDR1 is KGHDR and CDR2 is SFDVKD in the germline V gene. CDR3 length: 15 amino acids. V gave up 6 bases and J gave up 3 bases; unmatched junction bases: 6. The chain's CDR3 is CATSRTSAGTDTQYF. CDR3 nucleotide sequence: TGTGCCACCAGTCGGACTAGCGCCGGGACAGATACGCAGTATTTT.